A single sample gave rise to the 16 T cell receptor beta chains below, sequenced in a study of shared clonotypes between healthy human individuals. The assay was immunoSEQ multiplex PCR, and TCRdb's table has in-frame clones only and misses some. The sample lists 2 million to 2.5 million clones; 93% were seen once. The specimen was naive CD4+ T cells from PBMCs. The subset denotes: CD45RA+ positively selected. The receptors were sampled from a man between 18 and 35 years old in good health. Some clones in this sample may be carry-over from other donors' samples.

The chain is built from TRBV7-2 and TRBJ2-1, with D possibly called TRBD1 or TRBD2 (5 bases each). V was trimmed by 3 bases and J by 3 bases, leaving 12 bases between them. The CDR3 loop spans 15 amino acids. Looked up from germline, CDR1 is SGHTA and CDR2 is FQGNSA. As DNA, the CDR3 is TGTGCCAGCAGCTTTGAGGGACCCATCTACAATGAGCAGTTCTTC. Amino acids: CASSFEGPIYNEQFF.

CDR3 amino acids: CASSQEVAGVGETQYF. The CDR3 DNA sequence: TGTGCCAGCAGCCAGGAAGTAGCGGGAGTCGGAGAGACCCAGTACTTC. This chain links TRBV7-2 with TRBJ2-5; TRBD2 aligns across 9 bases. CDR1 and CDR2 from the germline V gene are SGHTA and FQGNSA. V was clipped by 5 bases and J by 4 bases; unmatched bases: 11. This CDR3 has 16 amino acids. The variable domain in full, completed from reference TRBV7-2 and TRBJ2-5, reads GAGVSQSPSNKVTEKGKDVELRCDPISGHTALYWYRQSLGQGLEFLIYFQGNSAPDKSGLPSDRFSAERTGGSVSTLTIQRTQQEDSAVYLCASSQEVAGVGETQYFGPGTRLLVL.

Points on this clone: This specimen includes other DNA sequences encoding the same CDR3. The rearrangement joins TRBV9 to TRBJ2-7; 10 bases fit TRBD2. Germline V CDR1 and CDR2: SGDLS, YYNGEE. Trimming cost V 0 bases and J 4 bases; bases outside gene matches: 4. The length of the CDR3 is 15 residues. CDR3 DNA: TGTGCCAGCAGCGTAGCCGGGACTAGCGCATACGAGCAGTACTTC. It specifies CASSVAGTSAYEQYF. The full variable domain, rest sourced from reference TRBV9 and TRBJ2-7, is DSGVTQTPKHLITATGQRVTLRCSPRSGDLSVYWYQQSLDQGLQFLIQYYNGEERAKGNILERFSAQQFPDLHSELNLSSLELGDSALYFCASSVAGTSAYEQYFGPGTRLTVT.

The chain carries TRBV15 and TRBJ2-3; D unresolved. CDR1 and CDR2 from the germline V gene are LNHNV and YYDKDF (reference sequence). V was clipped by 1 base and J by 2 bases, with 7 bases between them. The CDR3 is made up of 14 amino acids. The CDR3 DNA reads TGTGCCACCAGCAGAGCCTCGGTCACAGATACGCAGTATTTT. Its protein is CATSRASVTDTQYF.

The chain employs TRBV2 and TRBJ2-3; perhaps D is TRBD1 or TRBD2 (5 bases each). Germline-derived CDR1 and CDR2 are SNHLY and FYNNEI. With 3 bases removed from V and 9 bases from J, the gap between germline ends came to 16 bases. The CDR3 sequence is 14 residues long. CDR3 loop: CASSENRDPGTQYF. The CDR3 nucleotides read TGTGCCAGCAGTGAGAACCGGGACCCTGGCACGCAGTATTTT.

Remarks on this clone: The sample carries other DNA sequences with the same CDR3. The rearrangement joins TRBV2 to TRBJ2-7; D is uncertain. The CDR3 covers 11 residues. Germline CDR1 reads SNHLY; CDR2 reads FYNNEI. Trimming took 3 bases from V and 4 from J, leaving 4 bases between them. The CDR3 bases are TGTGCCAGCAGTGAGGAGTACGAGCAGTACTTC. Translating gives CASSEEYEQYF.

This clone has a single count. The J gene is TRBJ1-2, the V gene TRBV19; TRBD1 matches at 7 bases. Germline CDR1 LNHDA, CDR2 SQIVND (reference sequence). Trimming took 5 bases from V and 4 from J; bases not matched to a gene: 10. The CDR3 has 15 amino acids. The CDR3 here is CASSPQGGPGYGYTF. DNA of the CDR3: TGTGCCAGTAGTCCCCAAGGGGGCCCTGGCTATGGCTACACCTTC.

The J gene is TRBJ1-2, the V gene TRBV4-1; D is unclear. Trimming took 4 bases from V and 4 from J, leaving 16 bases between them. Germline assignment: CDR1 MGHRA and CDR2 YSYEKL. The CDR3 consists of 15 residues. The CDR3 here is CASSPIGRGAYGYTF. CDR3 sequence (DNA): TGCGCCAGCAGCCCCATCGGCCGGGGTGCCTATGGCTACACCTTC.

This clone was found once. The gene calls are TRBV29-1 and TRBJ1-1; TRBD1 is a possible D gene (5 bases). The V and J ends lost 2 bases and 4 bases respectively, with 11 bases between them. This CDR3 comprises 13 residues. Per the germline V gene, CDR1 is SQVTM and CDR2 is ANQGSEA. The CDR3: CSVELGGGTEAFF. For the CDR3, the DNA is TGCAGCGTTGAACTCGGGGGGGGCACTGAAGCTTTCTTT. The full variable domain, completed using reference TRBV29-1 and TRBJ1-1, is SAVISQKPSRDICQRGTSLTIQCQVDSQVTMMFWYRQQPGQSLTLIATANQGSEATYESGFVIDKFPISRPNLTFSTLTVSNMSPEDSSIYLCSVELGGGTEAFFGQGTRLTVV.

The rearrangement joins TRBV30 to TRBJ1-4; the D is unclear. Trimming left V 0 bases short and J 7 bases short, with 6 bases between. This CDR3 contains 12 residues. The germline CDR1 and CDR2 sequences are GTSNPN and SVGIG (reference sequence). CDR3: CAWSVPLEKLFF. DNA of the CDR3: TGTGCCTGGAGTGTACCCCTTGAAAAACTGTTTTTT.

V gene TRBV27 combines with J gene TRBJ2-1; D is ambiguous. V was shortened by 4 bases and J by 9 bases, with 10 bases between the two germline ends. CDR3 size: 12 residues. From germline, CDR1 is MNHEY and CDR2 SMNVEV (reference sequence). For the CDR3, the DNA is TGTGCCAGCAGTTCCTCGTCTGGTGAGCAGTTCTTC. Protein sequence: CASSSSSGEQFF.

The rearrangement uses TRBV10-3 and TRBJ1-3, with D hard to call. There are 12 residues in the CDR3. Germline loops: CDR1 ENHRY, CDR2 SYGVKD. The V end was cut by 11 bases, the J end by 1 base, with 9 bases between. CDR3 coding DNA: TGTGCCGTCGGATTGTCTGGAAACACCATATATTTT. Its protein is CAVGLSGNTIYF.

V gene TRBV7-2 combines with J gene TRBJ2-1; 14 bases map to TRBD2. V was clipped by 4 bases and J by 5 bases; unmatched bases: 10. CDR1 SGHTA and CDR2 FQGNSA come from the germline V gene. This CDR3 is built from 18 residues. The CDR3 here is CASSSKTSGRAFHNEQFF. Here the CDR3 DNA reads TGTGCCAGCAGCTCAAAGACTAGCGGGAGGGCCTTCCACAATGAGCAGTTCTTC.

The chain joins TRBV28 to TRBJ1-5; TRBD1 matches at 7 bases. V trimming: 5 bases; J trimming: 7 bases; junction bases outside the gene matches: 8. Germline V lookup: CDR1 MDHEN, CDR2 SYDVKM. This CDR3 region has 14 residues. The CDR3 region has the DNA TGTGCCAGCAGTAAAGAGGGGGCTAGACAGCCCCAGCATTTT. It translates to CASSKEGARQPQHF.

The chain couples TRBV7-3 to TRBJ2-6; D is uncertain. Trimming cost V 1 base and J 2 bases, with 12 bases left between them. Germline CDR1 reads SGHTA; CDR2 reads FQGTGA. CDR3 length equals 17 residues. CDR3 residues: CASSLMATTPGANVLTF. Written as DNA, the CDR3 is TGTGCCAGCAGCTTAATGGCCACTACACCTGGGGCCAACGTCCTGACTTTC.

The CDR3 here is CASSERGPPGNTIYF. The CDR3 DNA is TGTGCCAGCAGTGAAAGGGGCCCGCCTGGAAACACCATATATTTT. This sequence joins TRBV6-1 and TRBJ1-3, with D maybe TRBD1 (5 bases). With 2 bases removed from V and 2 bases from J, the gap between germline ends came to 10 bases. CDR1 and CDR2 from the germline V gene are MNHNS and SASEGT. CDR3 size: 15 residues.